This T cell receptor beta chain is drawn from a study of breast tumors, draining lymph nodes, adjacent tissues. Germline trimming cut 5 bases from V and 3 bases from J; bases unmatched to any gene: 15. This CDR3 is 17 amino acids long. Germline loops: CDR1 SGHVS, CDR2 FQNEAQ. TCRdb used MiXCR to reprocess the multiplex PCR reads, holding one entry per CDR3 protein. The sample contains 25,000 or so distinct CDR3 sequences, 23% of which appear only once. This clonotype showed up many times. The antigen remains undetermined. Points from the study as a whole: Findings are consistent with lymph node origin and intratumoral expansion of most tumor T cells. The lymph node origin of tumor T cells was framed as consistent with a hypothesis, not demonstrated. Tumor and nontumor repertoires were significantly more similar in luminal-like than in basal-like breast cancer. Tumor TCR diversity was below lymph nodes but above nontumor tissue.

V gene TRBV7-8 combines with J gene TRBJ2-5, with 7 bases identical to TRBD1. The TCR comes from a female donor with breast cancer. Some clones in this sample may be carry-over from other donors' samples. The specimen was breast tumor tissue. The CDR3 DNA reads as TGTGCCAGCAGCACCTCCCCATTCCGGGACAGAGAAGAGACCCAGTACTTC. This encodes CASSTSPFRDREETQYF.